The entry below describes one T cell receptor (beta chain). J was trimmed by 0 bases and V by 0 bases; bases with no gene match: 8. CDR3 length: 18 residues. Germline V CDR1 and CDR2: SGHKS, YYEKEE (reference sequence). This specimen comes from a study of T cells after posttransplantation cyclophosphamide. Measured with immunoSEQ multiplex PCR; TCRdb has only the in-frame clones, and not every one. The sample shows approximately 50,000 clones, roughly 92% of them seen only once. This TCR derives from a woman under 40 in good health and a related stem cell transplant donor. Sequencing input: PBMCs. This chain connects TRBV5-5 to TRBJ1-5; 8 bases match TRBD1. The DNA of the CDR3 is TGTGCCAGCAGCTTGGGCAGGGGGCAGCGGCATAGCAATCAGCCCCAGCATTTT. It encodes CASSLGRGQRHSNQPQHF.